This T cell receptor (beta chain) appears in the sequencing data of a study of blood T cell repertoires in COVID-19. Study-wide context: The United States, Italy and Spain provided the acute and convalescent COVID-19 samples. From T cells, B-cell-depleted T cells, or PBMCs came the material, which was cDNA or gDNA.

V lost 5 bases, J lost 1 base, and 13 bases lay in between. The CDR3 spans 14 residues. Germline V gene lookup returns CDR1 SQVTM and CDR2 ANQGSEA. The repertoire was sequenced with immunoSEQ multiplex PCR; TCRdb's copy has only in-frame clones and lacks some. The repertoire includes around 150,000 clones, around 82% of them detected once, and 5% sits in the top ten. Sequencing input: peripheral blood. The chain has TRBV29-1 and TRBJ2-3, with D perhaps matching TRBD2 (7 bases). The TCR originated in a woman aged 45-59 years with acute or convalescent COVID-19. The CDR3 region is CSVSRGAGTDTQYF. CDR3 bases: TGCAGCGTTAGTCGGGGGGCAGGCACAGATACGCAGTATTTT.